The entry below gives a single T cell receptor (beta chain) sequence along with its context. The entry originates in a study of blood T cell repertoires in COVID-19. The wider study: Italy, Spain and the United States were the sources of the convalescent and acute COVID-19 samples. PBMCs, B-cell-depleted T cells, or T cells provided the cDNA or gDNA that made up the material.

In the original workflow: Counts of nucleated cells, estimated from reference gene primer amplification, were obtained. The repertoire was sequenced with immunoSEQ multiplex PCR; TCRdb's copy has only in-frame clones and lacks some. V and J calls and clone size are those listed in that table; D and trimming were worked out from the DNA. The sample lists fewer than 650,000 clones; around nine tenths were seen once. Seattle-derived patients entered the study during active infection and were followed longitudinally. This TCR was recovered from a woman aged 50 to 65 with COVID-19, enrolled during active disease. Source material: peripheral blood.

The CDR3 DNA reads as TGCGCCAGCAGCCCCACTCTCACCCATGAGCAGTTCTTC. Its translation: CASSPTLTHEQFF. V usage is TRBV4-1 and J usage is TRBJ2-1; unclear D gene. The germline V gene has CDR1 MGHRA and CDR2 YSYEKL. The CDR3 extends over 13 amino acids. V lost 4 bases and J 8 bases, leaving 12 bases between the germline ends.